This T cell receptor (beta chain) was captured by sequencing in a study of blood T cell repertoires in COVID-19 (TCRdb year 2020). Some background on the complete study: Samples from collaborators originated in the United States, Italy and Spain and spanned both the acute and convalescent phases of COVID-19. The material from the prospective study consisted of cDNA or gDNA derived from T cells, B-cell-depleted T cells, or PBMCs. Subjects who had been exposed to COVID-19, were actively infected with it, or had recovered from it provided the deeply sampled blood TCRbeta repertoires that made up the dataset. The repertoires were made available in a free public database intended to serve as a resource for research on the immune response to SARS-CoV-2. The samples were drawn from two sources: the first 160 participants of the ongoing ImmuneRACE study, and about 1,300 subjects contributed by 6 global collaborators. The sample metadata nearly always contained a de-identified subject ID, COVID-19 status, age in years and sex. Where HLA class I and class II types were available, the types were taken from metadata supplied by the sample provider, not from assay-based typing. Overall study results and their limits: How much clinical and demographic metadata was included differed by source and by participant, and the metadata was provided uncurated.

Including cysteine and phenylalanine, the CDR3 has 17 amino acids. The retained sequence is limited to the CDR3, 51 bases, with the frame set at the first base. V ends up 1 base short and J 3 bases short, with an unmatched junction base count of 5. The germline V gene gives CDR1 as KGHSH and CDR2 as LQKENI. This clone occurred once. What this receptor recognizes is not known. No much larger clone exists at a distance of one base, and base qualities are not known. The immunoSEQ Assay, a bias-controlled multiplex PCR, was used to amplify TCRbeta CDR3 regions from genomic DNA. The original pipeline was this. The number of nucleated cells in each sample was estimated by amplification of reference gene primers within the assay. To quantify the absolute abundance of each unique TCRbeta CDR3 rearrangement, sequence reads were collapsed and filtered. For each sample, productive Simpson clonality was calculated by taking the square root of Simpson's diversity index across productive rearrangements. TCRdb holds this immuneACCESS table with in-frame rearrangements only. Some clones are missing; in checked studies, unresolved V genes explain under half, and the rest has no known cause. The V and J calls and clone size come from that table; D and trimming were worked out from the DNA. The table for this sample lists approximately 260,000 clones; 90% of them were counted only once. The ten top clones hold around 2.3% of the sample.

At one collaborating source in Seattle, patients were enrolled during active infection and were followed longitudinally through the course of disease. The collaborating institutions used their own protocols to collect whole blood in K2EDTA tubes. For TCRbeta analysis, collaborators shipped samples in one of three forms: frozen whole blood, isolated PBMCs, or DNA extracted from either of those sample types. The chain joins TRBV18 to TRBJ2-7; TRBD2 lines up with 14 middle nucleotides. This receptor was identified in a woman aged 55-70 years with COVID-19, enrolled during active disease. The specimen sequenced was peripheral blood. The CDR3 protein sequence reads: CASSPLGTSGGLYEQYF. The nucleotide sequence reads TGTGCCAGCTCACCACTGGGGACTAGCGGGGGACTCTACGAGCAGTACTTC.